The 5 T cell receptor beta chains reported below all come from one sample, sequenced in a study of low-dose radiotherapy and immunotherapy resistance in tumors. Covering alpha and beta chains, TRAV- and TRBV-specific primers were used for the first-strand cDNA. TCRs were amplified for approximately 21 PCR cycles with a constant-region primer and V-primer adapter. Each CDR3 protein is one row after TCRdb ran MiXCR on the reads. In the table there are 16,000 or so distinct CDR3 sequences, approximately 70% of which are singletons. These receptors were obtained from a human donor with advanced metastatic prostate, ovarian, gallbladder or colorectal cancer (not recorded which). This table probably holds off-target reads from a library built for another chain.

The chain uses TRBV24-1 and TRBJ2-7, with 7 positions matching TRBD2. The CDR3 consists of 15 residues. V lost 2 bases to trimming and J lost 3 bases; unmatched junction nucleotides: 6. Germline lookup yields CDR1 KGHDR and CDR2 SFDVKD. CDR3: CATSDSQGGVYEQYF. The DNA of the CDR3 is TGTGCCACCAGTGATTCCCAGGGAGGGGTCTACGAGCAGTACTTC.

The CDR3 nucleotides read TGTGCCAGCAGCCTTACAGTGTCCTACGAGCAGTACTTC. This encodes CASSLTVSYEQYF. The chain couples TRBV28 to TRBJ2-7, with D unclear. Germline V lookup: CDR1 MDHEN, CDR2 SYDVKM. The germline V and J ends were trimmed by 6 bases and 1 base, with 10 bases remaining between them. The CDR3 sequence is 13 residues long.

The chain is built from TRBV5-4 and TRBJ2-6; 10 bases match TRBD1. Trimming removed 5 bases from V and 3 bases from J; junction bases left unmatched: 11. Germline V gene data show CDR1 as SGHNT and CDR2 as YYREEE (reference sequence). This CDR3 region has 18 residues. This chain's CDR3 is CASRTGTGVGGGANVLTF. DNA for the CDR3: TGTGCCAGCAGAACCGGGACAGGGGTGGGTGGTGGGGCCAACGTCCTGACTTTC.

The rearrangement joins TRBV6-1 to TRBJ2-7, with D possibly called TRBD1 or TRBD2 (5 bases each). This CDR3 spans 13 amino acids. Trimming left V 4 bases short and J 3 bases short, with 10 bases between. Germline CDR1 MNHNS, CDR2 SASEGT. CDR3 amino acids: CASSVGTHYEQYF. Written as DNA, the CDR3 is TGTGCCAGCAGTGTTGGGACCCACTACGAGCAGTACTTC.

The V call is TRBV3-1, the J call TRBJ1-5; 9 bases map to TRBD1. CDR1 is LGHDT, CDR2 YNNKEL, per germline (reference sequence). V lost 6 bases and J lost 1; bases outside the gene matches: 4. The CDR3 is made up of 15 amino acids. Here the CDR3 DNA reads TGTGCCAGCAGTGTGGGACAGGGCAGCAATCAGCCCCAGCATTTT. As protein: CASSVGQGSNQPQHF.